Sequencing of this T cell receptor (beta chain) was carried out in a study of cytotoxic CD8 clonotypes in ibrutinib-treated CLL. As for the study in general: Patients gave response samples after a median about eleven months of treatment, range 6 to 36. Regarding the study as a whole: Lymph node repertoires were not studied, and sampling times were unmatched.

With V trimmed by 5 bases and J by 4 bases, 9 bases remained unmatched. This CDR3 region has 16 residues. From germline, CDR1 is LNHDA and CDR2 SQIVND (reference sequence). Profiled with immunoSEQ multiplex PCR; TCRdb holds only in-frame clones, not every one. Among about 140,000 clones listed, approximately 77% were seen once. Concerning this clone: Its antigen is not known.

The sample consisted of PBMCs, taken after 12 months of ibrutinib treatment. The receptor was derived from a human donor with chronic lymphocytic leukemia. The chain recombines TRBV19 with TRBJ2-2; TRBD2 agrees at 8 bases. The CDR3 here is CASSAGGGRVTGELFF. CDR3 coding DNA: TGTGCCAGTAGTGCAGGCGGGGGGCGGGTCACCGGGGAGCTGTTTTTT.